The present T cell receptor (beta chain) was sequenced within a study of blood T cells in healthy people across ages. A second roughly 6 to 11 cycle PCR used barcoded and J-beta primers. TCRdb fed the 5' RACE reads into MiXCR, producing one record per CDR3 protein. The sample carries approximately 810,000 distinct CDR3 sequences, around 28% recorded once. This CDR3 is 15 amino acids long. Germline V CDR1 and CDR2: MNHNS, SASEGT. Study-wide results and caveats: Leaving the PBMCs unsorted stopped any conclusive comparison of naive versus antigen-experienced cells.

Of note for this clonotype: Its matching antigen is unknown. Germline and junction disagree at one end, which may indicate a read error.

The receptor was derived from a woman of 80 years or more in good health. The rearrangement uses TRBV6-1 and TRBJ1-2; weak D call: TRBD1 (6 bases). Sequencing used blood. CDR3 sequence reads: CASSEGLDRPYDYTF. CDR3 coding DNA: TGTGCCAGCAGTGAGGGGCTAGACAGGCCCTATGACTACACCTTC.